Sequencing of this T cell receptor (beta chain) was carried out in a study of regulatory T cells in long-lasting Graves disease. Germline loops: CDR1 MDHEN, CDR2 SYDVKM. The CDR3 consists of 16 residues. V was clipped by 11 bases and J by 2 bases; unmatched bases: 16. The sample's time point: persistent/refractory GD, antithyroid drugs over 5 years with positive TRAb. PBMC-extracted RNA yielded the TCR library. With iRepertoire HTBI primers and Arm-PCR of CDR3 regions, TCR beta libraries were built. TCRdb ran MiXCR on the multiplex PCR reads and lists one entry per CDR3 protein. The sample lists a few hundred thousand distinct CDR3 sequences, 23% seen once, with under 35% in the top ten.

The receptor's source is a woman aged 40 to 50 with Graves disease. Specimen: peripheral blood mononuclear cells (PBMCs), collected when the disease was refractory, from a patient treated with antithyroid drugs. The chain employs TRBV28 and TRBJ2-7, with TRBD2 identical over 9 bases. CDR3 coding DNA: TGTGCCGCCTTCTCGGAGGCGACTAGCGGACCCTACGAGCAGTACTTC. It encodes CAAFSEATSGPYEQYF.